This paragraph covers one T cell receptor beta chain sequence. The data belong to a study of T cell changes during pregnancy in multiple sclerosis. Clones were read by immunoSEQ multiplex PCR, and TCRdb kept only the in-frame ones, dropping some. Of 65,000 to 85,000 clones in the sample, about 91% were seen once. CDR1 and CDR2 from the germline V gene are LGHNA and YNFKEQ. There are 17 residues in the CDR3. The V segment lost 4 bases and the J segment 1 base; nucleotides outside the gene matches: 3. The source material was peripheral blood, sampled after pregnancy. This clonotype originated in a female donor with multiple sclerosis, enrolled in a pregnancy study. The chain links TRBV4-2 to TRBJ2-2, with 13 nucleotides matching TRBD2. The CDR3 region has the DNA TGTGCCAGCAGCCGAGGGACTAGCGGGGAGAACACCGGGGAGCTGTTTTTT. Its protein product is CASSRGTSGENTGELFF.